A single sample gave rise to the 30 T cell receptor beta chains below, sequenced in a study of patients and donors after allogeneic stem cell transplantation. TCRdb called the RT-PCR reads again in MiXCR, with one record for every CDR3 protein. This sample yields approximately 150,000 distinct CDR3 sequences, of which about 40% are seen a single time; 50% to 65% belongs to the top ten. Sequenced sample: blood, either unsorted or a sorted T cell fraction (not recorded which). The receptors shown here come from a human donor who was either an allogeneic HSCT recipient or a stem cell or donor lymphocyte infusion donor (not recorded which). It is not recorded whose cells these are; they may come from a transplant donor.

The rearrangement joins TRBV2 to TRBJ2-3; 7 bases fit TRBD2. Germline V gene sequence: CDR1 SNHLY, CDR2 FYNNEI. V was pared by 5 bases and J by 1 base, with 9 bases of the junction left unmatched. The CDR3 sequence is 16 residues long. CDR3 bases: TGTGCCAGCAGTCTATTGCGGGGGACGGGCACAGATACGCAGTATTTT. Amino acid sequence: CASSLLRGTGTDTQYF.

This clonotype came up a few times. This chain uses TRBV12-3 or TRBV12-4 with TRBJ1-4; D possibly corresponds to TRBD1 (5 bases). The length of the CDR3 is 14 residues. Trimming removed 5 bases from V and 4 bases from J, with 11 bases in between. The CDR3 loop reads CASSHRQLNEKLFF. CDR3 nucleotide sequence: TGTGCCAGCAGTCACCGACAGCTTAATGAAAAACTGTTTTTT.

This rearrangement joins TRBV5-1 to TRBJ2-5; TRBD2 aligns across 12 bases. J lost 5 bases, V lost 3 bases, and 5 bases had no gene match. In germline, CDR1 is SGHRS, CDR2 YFSETQ. There are 15 residues in the CDR3. The CDR3 region is CASSYGLAGWETQYF. CDR3 DNA: TGCGCCAGCAGCTACGGACTAGCGGGGTGGGAGACCCAGTACTTC.

The genes are TRBV4-1 and TRBJ1-6; D gene uncertain. This CDR3 contains 16 residues. The germline V and J ends were trimmed by 3 bases and 0 bases, with 9 bases remaining between them. CDR1 MGHRA and CDR2 YSYEKL come from the germline V gene. CDR3 residues: CASSHARGSYNSPLHF. The CDR3 DNA follows: TGCGCCAGCAGCCATGCCCGGGGCTCCTATAATTCACCCCTCCACTTT.

This rearrangement joins TRBV27 to TRBJ2-2; 7 bases match TRBD1. The CDR3 runs 17 residues. With 5 bases clipped from V and 4 bases from J, the junction kept 13 bases outside the gene matches. From germline, CDR1 is MNHEY and CDR2 SMNVEV (reference sequence). CDR3 nucleotides: TGTGCCAGCAGTCCCTTCGACAGGGAAGGGATCACCGGGGAGCTGTTTTTT. Protein: CASSPFDREGITGELFF.

J is TRBJ2-7 and V is TRBV20-1; D unclear. The V and J ends lost 0 bases and 4 bases respectively, with 10 bases between them. Germline CDR1 reads DFQATT; CDR2 reads SNEGSKA (reference sequence). The CDR3 is made up of 13 amino acids. For the CDR3, the DNA is TGCAGTGCTAGAGATCTCCGAAGATACGAGCAGTACGTC. This sequence encodes CSARDLRRYEQYV.

As DNA, the CDR3 is TGTGCCAGCAGCTTAACTGGCAACTCTGGAAACACCATATATTTT. It translates to CASSLTGNSGNTIYF. The rearrangement joins TRBV7-3 to TRBJ1-3; no firm D call. The germline V gene has CDR1 SGHTA and CDR2 FQGTGA. Trimming took off 0 bases at V and 0 bases at J, with 6 bases between the two ends. The length of the CDR3 is 15 residues. Drawing the rest from reference TRBV7-3 and TRBJ1-3, the complete variable domain is GAGVSQTPSNKVTEKGKYVELRCDPISGHTALYWYRQSLGQGPEFLIYFQGTGAADDSGLPNDRFFAVRPEGSVSTLKIQRTERGDSAVYLCASSLTGNSGNTIYFGEGSWLTVV.

Ten or more counts support this clonotype. The gene calls are TRBV20-1 and TRBJ1-1; D unclear. Germline CDR1 is DFQATT and CDR2 is SNEGSKA (reference sequence). The CDR3 length is 11 residues. In DNA, the CDR3 is TGCAGCGTCTCATCGCACACTGAAGCTTTCTTT. Its protein product is CSVSSHTEAFF.

The chain is built from TRBV6-5 and TRBJ1-2; D gene unclear. Germline CDR1 reads MNHEY; CDR2 reads SVGAGI. Deletions cut 2 bases from V and 4 bases from J, with 14 bases between. CDR3 length: 15 residues. CDR3 protein: CASSYNGRKAYGYTF. Here the CDR3 DNA reads TGTGCCAGCAGTTACAACGGCAGGAAGGCCTATGGCTACACCTTC.

The chain couples TRBV5-4 to TRBJ2-2; a weak D match, TRBD1 (5 bases). CDR3 length equals 16 residues. With 1 base removed from V and 0 bases from J, the gap between germline ends came to 10 bases. Germline CDR1 reads SGHNT; CDR2 reads YYREEE (reference sequence). The chain's CDR3 is CASSLFLQANTGELFF. CDR3 nucleotides: TGTGCCAGCAGCTTGTTTCTACAGGCGAACACCGGGGAGCTGTTTTTT.

The chain employs TRBV25-1 and TRBJ1-1; the D is unclear. There are 11 residues in the CDR3. From germline, CDR1 is MGHDK and CDR2 SYGVNS. Deletions cut 6 bases from V and 3 bases from J, with 5 bases between. The CDR3 DNA reads as TGTGCCAGCAGCGACTACACTGAAGCTTTCTTT. Translating it yields CASSDYTEAFF.

The V call is TRBV13, the J call TRBJ2-7, with D tentatively TRBD1 (5 bases). V lost 3 bases and J lost 0, with 12 bases in between. This CDR3 region has 15 residues. Germline V gene lookup returns CDR1 PRHDT and CDR2 FYEKMQ (reference sequence). Here the CDR3 DNA reads TGTGCCAGCAGCTTTTCAGGGAAGGGCTCCTACGAGCAGTACGTC. This encodes CASSFSGKGSYEQYV.

This clonotype was detected a few times. V gene TRBV7-2 combines with J gene TRBJ1-2; the D gene is possibly TRBD1 (5 bases). V lost 2 bases and J 8 bases, leaving 18 bases between the germline ends. CDR1 and CDR2 (germline): SGHTA, FQGNSA. The CDR3 loop spans 15 amino acids. The DNA for the CDR3 is TGTGCCAGCAGCTTATCAGGGACGACCACTATGGGCTACACCTTC. As protein: CASSLSGTTTMGYTF.

This chain links TRBV15 with TRBJ2-7; D ambiguous. V was trimmed by 3 bases and J by 6 bases, leaving 15 bases between them. Germline assignment: CDR1 LNHNV and CDR2 YYDKDF (reference sequence). The length of the CDR3 is 14 residues. CDR3 coding DNA: TGTGCCACCAGCAGTCTCAGTCCCTCCGCCGAGCAGTACTTC. Translated: CATSSLSPSAEQYF.

The chain recombines TRBV12-3 or TRBV12-4 with TRBJ2-5; D perhaps matches TRBD1 (6 bases). V lost 6 bases and J lost 2, with 13 bases in between. The CDR3 covers 14 residues. CDR3 amino acids: CASSRLQGQETQYF. CDR3 nucleotide sequence: TGTGCCAGCAGCCGCCTACAGGGACAAGAGACCCAGTACTTC.

This clonotype came up a few times. The chain has TRBV7-9 and TRBJ1-5, with D tentatively TRBD1 (5 bases). The germline V gene encodes CDR1 SEHNR and CDR2 FQNEAQ (reference sequence). The CDR3 length is 13 residues. V was cut by 7 bases and J by 4 bases, with 11 bases left in between. CDR3 amino acids: CASTLGENQPQHF. The CDR3 region has the DNA TGTGCCAGCACCCTAGGGGAGAATCAGCCCCAGCATTTT.

This clonotype was counted ten times or more. This rearrangement joins TRBV12-3 or TRBV12-4 to TRBJ1-1; no firm D call. The CDR3 length is 13 residues. V was clipped by 5 bases and J by 4 bases, with 11 bases between them. The CDR3 is CASSPWLRTEAFF. Here the CDR3 DNA reads TGTGCCAGCAGTCCATGGTTACGCACTGAAGCTTTCTTT.

The chain's CDR3 is CASSLAFPSGNTIYF. The CDR3 coding sequence is TGTGCCAGCAGTTTAGCCTTTCCTTCTGGAAACACCATATATTTT. The V gene is TRBV12-3 or TRBV12-4, the J gene TRBJ1-3; D is unresolved. This CDR3 spans 15 amino acids. The V end lost 0 bases, the J end lost 1 base, and 7 bases lay between the germline ends.

This clonotype was detected a few times. This rearrangement joins TRBV5-5 to TRBJ1-5, with D uncertain. V was pared by 2 bases and J by 3 bases, with 12 bases between. CDR3 length: 15 amino acids. Germline CDR1 SGHKS, CDR2 YYEKEE (reference sequence). The CDR3, as DNA: TGTGCCAGCAGCTTTGGCGGGGTTTCCAATCAGCCCCAGCATTTT. It codes for CASSFGGVSNQPQHF.

This chain uses TRBV11-2 with TRBJ1-5; tentative D call: TRBD1 (6 bases). V was shortened by 5 bases and J by 5 bases, with 16 bases between the two germline ends. Germline V gene lookup returns CDR1 SGHAT and CDR2 FQNNGV. CDR3 length equals 15 residues. The CDR3 sequence: CASSPAAGADQPQHF. CDR3 DNA: TGTGCCAGCAGCCCGGCGGCAGGGGCCGATCAGCCCCAGCATTTT.

The gene calls are TRBV5-6 and TRBJ2-3; D is unclear. The V end was cut by 4 bases, the J end by 0 bases, with 12 bases between. The germline V gene has CDR1 SGHDT and CDR2 YYEEEE. This CDR3 contains 15 residues. The CDR3 coding sequence is TGTGCCAGCAGCATTGGGGTTGGGAGCACAGATACGCAGTATTTT. Encoded protein: CASSIGVGSTDTQYF.

This rearrangement joins TRBV20-1 to TRBJ1-2; D is undetermined. Germline CDR1 and CDR2: DFQATT and SNEGSKA (reference sequence). The length of the CDR3 is 12 residues. V dropped 4 bases and J dropped 4 bases, with 10 bases sitting between them. The CDR3 DNA sequence: TGCAGTGCTAACGCGGGAGGCTATGGCTACACCTTC. Translated, it gives CSANAGGYGYTF.

The chain recombines TRBV12-3 or TRBV12-4 with TRBJ2-1; D unresolved. This CDR3 has 13 amino acids. The germline V and J ends were trimmed by 5 bases and 9 bases, with 14 bases remaining between them. The CDR3 DNA is TGTGCCAGCAGTAAGTCAGGCAACGGTGAGCAGTTCTTC. Translating it yields CASSKSGNGEQFF.

The CDR3 DNA is TGTGCCAGCAGCTCGGACATTAGCACAGATACGCAGTATTTT. It encodes CASSSDISTDTQYF. This chain uses TRBV7-2 with TRBJ2-3; a possible D gene is TRBD1 (5 bases). Trimming stripped 4 bases from V and 0 bases from J, with 8 bases between. CDR1 SGHTA and CDR2 FQGNSA come from the germline V gene. This CDR3 is 14 amino acids long.

This rearrangement joins TRBV12-3 or TRBV12-4 to TRBJ2-1; the D gene is possibly TRBD2 (5 bases). The V and J ends lost 1 base and 15 bases respectively, with 16 bases between them. The CDR3 loop spans 13 amino acids. The DNA for the CDR3 is TGTGCCAGCAGTTTAGTGGCAGGCCCCGCGGGGTTCTTC. Translating gives CASSLVAGPAGFF.

The chain's CDR3 is CASSDSGTGGPGTYGYTF. In DNA, the CDR3 is TGTGCCAGCAGTGACTCGGGGACAGGGGGCCCTGGGACCTATGGCTACACCTTC. The J gene is TRBJ1-2, the V gene TRBV6-4; TRBD1 agrees at 12 bases. CDR1 is MRHNA and CDR2 is SNTAGT in the germline V gene. The CDR3 has 18 amino acids. Trimming cost V 0 bases and J 4 bases; bases outside gene matches: 9.

This clonotype has a handful of counts. The chain uses TRBV6-5 and TRBJ2-2; D not certain. Trimming removed 6 bases from V and 6 bases from J, with 11 bases in between. The CDR3 runs to 13 residues. CDR1 and CDR2 (germline): MNHEY, SVGAGI. CDR3 DNA: TGTGCCAGCAGGGCCGGCAGTTCCGGGGAGCTGTTTTTT. Its translation: CASRAGSSGELFF.

The chain recombines TRBV20-1 with TRBJ2-7; a possible D gene is TRBD2 (6 bases). CDR3 length equals 12 residues. Trimming pared 5 bases from V and 4 bases from J, leaving 12 bases between. In germline, CDR1 is DFQATT, CDR2 SNEGSKA (reference sequence). This CDR3 reads CSARGLLYEQYV. The CDR3 DNA sequence: TGCAGTGCTCGGGGACTTCTTTACGAGCAGTACGTC.

The table lists this clonotype with a few counts. This chain links TRBV20-1 with TRBJ1-2; tentative D call: TRBD1 (6 bases). Deletions cut 6 bases from V and 7 bases from J, with 21 bases between. The germline CDR1 and CDR2 sequences are DFQATT and SNEGSKA (reference sequence). CDR3 length: 14 amino acids. This CDR3 reads CSAEYREFPFGYTF. DNA of the CDR3: TGCAGTGCGGAATACAGGGAATTTCCTTTTGGCTACACCTTC.

This clonotype was detected a few times. J is TRBJ2-6 and V is TRBV6-6; TRBD1 might be the D (6 bases). Trimming took 7 bases from V and 1 from J, leaving 17 bases between them. Germline V CDR1 and CDR2: MNHNY, SVGAGI (reference sequence). This CDR3 is 17 amino acids long. CDR3 sequence: CASIPGTFLSGANVLTF. CDR3 DNA: TGTGCCAGCATTCCAGGGACATTCCTTTCTGGGGCCAACGTCCTGACTTTC.